This is a list of T cell receptor beta chains from one sample in a study of chronic HIV infection and antiretroviral therapy. MiXCR, run by TCRdb on the 5' RACE reads, gives a single entry per CDR3 protein. The table includes about 48,000 distinct CDR3 sequences, roughly 19% detected once. Sequenced input: peripheral blood. The origin of the receptors is an adult who had HIV and had not received antiretroviral therapy, or was an uninfected healthy control (not recorded which). Both conserved end residues are part of each CDR3.

j_call v_call cdr3_aa
TRBJ2-1 TRBV9 CASSLRTSFGNEQFF
TRBJ2-1 TRBV28 CASSRSPEQFF
TRBJ2-3 TRBV5-6 CASSPGATDTQYF
TRBJ2-7 TRBV6-5 CASSRSRQAPSYEQYF
TRBJ2-4 TRBV28 CASGFPRSGSLAKNIQYF
TRBJ1-1 TRBV28 CASSFSTEAFF
TRBJ1-1 TRBV21-1 CASSLGEPEAFF
TRBJ2-3 TRBV28 CASSLTGIDTQYF
TRBJ2-3 TRBV27 CASKNRGGDTQYF
TRBJ1-5 TRBV11-2 CASSSRDSNQPQHF
TRBJ2-1 TRBV29-1 CSVERWGYNEQFF
TRBJ2-7 TRBV29-1 CSVDGQESSYEQYF
TRBJ2-7 TRBV27 CASSSSIGPYEQYF
TRBJ1-6 TRBV5-6 CASSFFAGQASPLHF
TRBJ2-6 TRBV5-1 CASSSTGQGRAGANVLTF
TRBJ1-6 TRBV10-2 CASREQVNSPLHF
TRBJ1-3 TRBV28 CASSLILSGNAIYF
TRBJ2-5 TRBV7-3 CASSFRRAQETQYF
TRBJ2-3 TRBV6-5 CASSRTGKSTDTQYF
TRBJ2-4 TRBV4-1 CASRPGQGFPNIQYF
TRBJ2-7 TRBV2 CASSEYRGTYEQYF
TRBJ2-1 TRBV6-2/TRBV6-3 CASSQLSLAGNEQFF
TRBJ2-1 TRBV27 CASYSPGGHSEQFF
TRBJ2-5 TRBV7-9 CASSLSGNLRETQYF
TRBJ2-3 TRBV20-1 CSAGLAGGGNTQYF
TRBJ2-3 TRBV27 CASRPGFNTDTQYF
TRBJ1-2 TRBV10-3 CATQTGGVYGYTF
TRBJ2-5 TRBV7-6 CASSPRTVSQETQYF
TRBJ2-7 TRBV28 CASSSGTSGASYEQYF
TRBJ1-5 TRBV5-1 CASSPRGGNQPQHF
TRBJ2-7 TRBV29-1 CSAVGWTSGRLRWDEQYF
TRBJ2-5 TRBV28 CASSLSGTGQETQYF
TRBJ1-2 TRBV7-9 CASSLVRLNYGYTF
TRBJ2-3 TRBV29-1 CSVVLAGDTQYF
TRBJ1-4 TRBV28 CASSFPGQGVEKLFF
TRBJ2-7 TRBV27 CASSPLASGRAGYEQYF
TRBJ1-6 TRBV9 CASSATYNNSPLHF
TRBJ1-2 TRBV29-1 CSVEPVYGYTF
TRBJ1-1 TRBV6-1 CASSEAWVPEAFF
TRBJ1-4 TRBV20-1 CSAREIGRTPGGKLFF
TRBJ2-7 TRBV6-1 CASSPWLLGASYEQYF
TRBJ2-5 TRBV2 CASSETSGRRETQYF
TRBJ1-1 TRBV13 CASSLSTAGAEAFF
TRBJ1-5 TRBV5-6 CASSLGSDRGDSNQPQHF
TRBJ2-3 TRBV29-1 CSVEQSGRTQDTQYF
TRBJ2-5 TRBV28 CASSHSGRREETQYF
TRBJ1-5 TRBV18 CASSLSKGSPSNQPQHF
TRBJ2-7 TRBV6-2/TRBV6-3 CASKGGGSYEQYF